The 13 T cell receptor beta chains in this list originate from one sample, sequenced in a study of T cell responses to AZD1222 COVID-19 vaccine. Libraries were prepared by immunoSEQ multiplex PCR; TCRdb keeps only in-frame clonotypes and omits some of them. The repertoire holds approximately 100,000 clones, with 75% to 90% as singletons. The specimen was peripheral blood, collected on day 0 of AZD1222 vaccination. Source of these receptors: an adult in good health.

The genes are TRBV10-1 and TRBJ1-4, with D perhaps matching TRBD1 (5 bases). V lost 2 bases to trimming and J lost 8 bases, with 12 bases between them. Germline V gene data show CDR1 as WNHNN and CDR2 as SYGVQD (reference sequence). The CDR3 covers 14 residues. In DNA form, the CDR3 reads TGCGCCAGCAGTGAGGGGTTCCGGGGCGAAAAACTGTTTTTT. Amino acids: CASSEGFRGEKLFF.

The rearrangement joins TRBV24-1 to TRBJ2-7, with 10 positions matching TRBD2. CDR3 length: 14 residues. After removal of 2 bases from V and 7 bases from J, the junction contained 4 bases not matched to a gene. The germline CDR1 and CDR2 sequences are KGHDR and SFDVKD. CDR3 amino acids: CATSDSGLADEQYF. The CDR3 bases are TGTGCCACCAGTGATTCCGGACTAGCGGATGAGCAGTACTTC.

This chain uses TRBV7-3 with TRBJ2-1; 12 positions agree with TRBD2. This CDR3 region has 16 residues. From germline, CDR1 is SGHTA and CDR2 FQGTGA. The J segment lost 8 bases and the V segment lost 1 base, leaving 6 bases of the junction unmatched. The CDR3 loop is CASSLMGTSGFYEQFF. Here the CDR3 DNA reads TGTGCCAGCAGCTTAATGGGGACTAGCGGGTTCTATGAGCAGTTCTTC.

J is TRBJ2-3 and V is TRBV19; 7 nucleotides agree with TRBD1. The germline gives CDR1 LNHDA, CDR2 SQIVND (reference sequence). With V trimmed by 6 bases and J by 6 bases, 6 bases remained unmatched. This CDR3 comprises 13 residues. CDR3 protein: CASSNRGWDTQYF. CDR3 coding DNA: TGTGCCAGTAGCAACAGGGGATGGGATACGCAGTATTTT.

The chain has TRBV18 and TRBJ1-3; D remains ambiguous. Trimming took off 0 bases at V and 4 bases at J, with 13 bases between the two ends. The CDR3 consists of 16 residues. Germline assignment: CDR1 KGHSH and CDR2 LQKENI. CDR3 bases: TGTGCCAGCTCACCACCGTCGAAGGGTGGAGGAAACACCATATATTTT. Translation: CASSPPSKGGGNTIYF.

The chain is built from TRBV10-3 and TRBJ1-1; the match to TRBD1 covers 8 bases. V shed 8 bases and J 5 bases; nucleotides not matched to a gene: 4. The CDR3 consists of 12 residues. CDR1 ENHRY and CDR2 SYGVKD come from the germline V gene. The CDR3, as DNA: TGTGCCATCCAGGGGGCAGGTACTGAAGCTTTCTTT. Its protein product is CAIQGAGTEAFF.

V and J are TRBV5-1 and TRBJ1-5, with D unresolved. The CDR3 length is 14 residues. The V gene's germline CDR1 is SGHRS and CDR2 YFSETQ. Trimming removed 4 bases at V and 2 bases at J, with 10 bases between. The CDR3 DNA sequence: TGCGCCAGCAGCCCCGCCAGTGGCAATCAGCCCCAGCATTTT. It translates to CASSPASGNQPQHF.

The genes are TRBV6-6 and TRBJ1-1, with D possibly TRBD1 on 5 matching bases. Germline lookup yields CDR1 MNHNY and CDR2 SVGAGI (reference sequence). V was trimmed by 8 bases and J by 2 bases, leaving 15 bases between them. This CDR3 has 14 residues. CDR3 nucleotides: TGTGCCAGCGCGGAGGGGAGGGCAAACACTGAAGCTTTCTTT. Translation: CASAEGRANTEAFF.

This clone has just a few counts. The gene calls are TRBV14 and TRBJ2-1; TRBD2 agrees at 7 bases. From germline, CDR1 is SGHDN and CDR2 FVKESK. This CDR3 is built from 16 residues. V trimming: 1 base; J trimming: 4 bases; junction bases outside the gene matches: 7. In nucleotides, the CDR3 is TGTGCCAGCAGCCAAGCCCTCGCGGGACTATACAATGAGCAGTTCTTC. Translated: CASSQALAGLYNEQFF. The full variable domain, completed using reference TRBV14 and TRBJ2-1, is EAGVTQFPSHSVIEKGQTVTLRCDPISGHDNLYWYRRVMGKEIKFLLHFVKESKQDESGMPNNRFLAERTGGTYSTLKVQPAELEDSGVYFCASSQALAGLYNEQFFGPGTRLTVL.

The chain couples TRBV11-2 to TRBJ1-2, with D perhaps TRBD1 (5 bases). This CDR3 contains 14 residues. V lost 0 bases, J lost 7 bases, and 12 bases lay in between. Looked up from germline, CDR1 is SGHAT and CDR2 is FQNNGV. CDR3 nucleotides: TGTGCCAGCAGCTTAGATCGGGCAGGGACTGGCTACACCTTC. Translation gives CASSLDRAGTGYTF.

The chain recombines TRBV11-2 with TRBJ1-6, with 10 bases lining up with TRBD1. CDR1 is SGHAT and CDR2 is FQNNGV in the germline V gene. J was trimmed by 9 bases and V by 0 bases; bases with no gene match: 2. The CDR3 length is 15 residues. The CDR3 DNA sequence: TGTGCCAGCAGCTTAGAGACAGGGGGCTTTTCACCCCTCCACTTT. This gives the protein CASSLETGGFSPLHF.

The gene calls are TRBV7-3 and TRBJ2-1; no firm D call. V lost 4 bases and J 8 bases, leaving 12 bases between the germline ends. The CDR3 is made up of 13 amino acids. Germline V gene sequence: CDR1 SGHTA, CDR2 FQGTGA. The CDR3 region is CASSSSGLDEQFF. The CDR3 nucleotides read TGTGCCAGCAGCTCTTCCGGGTTGGATGAGCAGTTCTTC.

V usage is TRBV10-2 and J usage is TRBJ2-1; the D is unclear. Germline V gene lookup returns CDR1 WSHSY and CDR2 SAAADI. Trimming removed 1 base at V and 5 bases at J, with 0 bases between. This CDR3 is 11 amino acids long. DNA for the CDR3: TGCGCCAGCAGTGAGTACAATGAGCAGTTCTTC. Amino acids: CASSEYNEQFF.